This TCR beta chain was retrieved from a study of T cell responses to AZD1222 COVID-19 vaccine. Study observations and caveats: Dominant CD4 TCR responses targeted spike regions 160-218 and 743-854. Baseline antibody screening turned up just a handful of seropositive AZD1222 recipients. No day 14 peak samples; only post-peak repertoires were characterized.

The table came from immunoSEQ multiplex PCR; TCRdb's copy has only in-frame clones and leaves some out. The sample carries 100,000 to 150,000 clones, about nine tenths recorded once. From germline, CDR1 is SGHRS and CDR2 YFSETQ. Trimming cost V 0 bases and J 3 bases, with 10 bases left between them. This CDR3 spans 15 amino acids. Notes on this clone: Its antigen is undetermined.

The V call is TRBV5-1, the J call TRBJ1-5; D ambiguous. The receptor's source is an adult in good health. Material: peripheral blood, obtained on day 0 of AZD1222 vaccination. CDR3 bases: TGCGCCAGCAGCTTGGACGGCGGGGACAATCAGCCCCAGCATTTT. Translating gives CASSLDGGDNQPQHF.